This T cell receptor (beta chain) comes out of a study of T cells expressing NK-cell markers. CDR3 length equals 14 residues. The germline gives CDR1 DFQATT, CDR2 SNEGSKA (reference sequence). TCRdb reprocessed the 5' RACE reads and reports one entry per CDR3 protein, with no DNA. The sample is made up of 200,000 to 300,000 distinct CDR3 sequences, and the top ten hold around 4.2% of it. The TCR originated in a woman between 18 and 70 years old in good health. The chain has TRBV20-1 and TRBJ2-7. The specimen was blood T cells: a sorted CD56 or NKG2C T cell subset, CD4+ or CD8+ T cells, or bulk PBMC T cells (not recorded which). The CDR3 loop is CSARVESIRYEQYF.